The 29 T cell receptor beta chains presented below share a single source sample, sequenced in a study of OX40 agonist ivuxolimab in advanced cancers. TCRdb's table, derived via immunoSEQ multiplex PCR, lists solely in-frame clones and lacks some. The table has tens of thousands of clones, about 88% seen once. Here the sequenced sample was CD4+ or CD8+ T cells sorted from blood, taken in a trial of the OX40 agonist ivuxolimab. Receptor source: an adult with an advanced solid tumor such as melanoma, head and neck, liver or kidney cancer.

This clone showed up just a few times. The chain recombines TRBV28 with TRBJ1-2, with 8 bases lining up with TRBD1. The CDR3 has 14 residues. Germline V CDR1 and CDR2: MDHEN, SYDVKM. The J segment lost 3 bases and the V segment lost 8 bases, leaving 8 bases of the junction unmatched. CDR3 region: CASGLSGGHYGYTF. The CDR3 DNA reads TGTGCCAGCGGACTGTCAGGGGGCCACTATGGCTACACCTTC.

This rearrangement joins TRBV5-8 to TRBJ2-6; weak D call: TRBD1 (5 bases). V lost 2 bases and J 2 bases, leaving 11 bases between the germline ends. Germline V gene lookup returns CDR1 SGHTS and CDR2 YDEGEE. The CDR3 length is 16 residues. This CDR3 is CASSFFTGPGANVLTF. DNA for the CDR3: TGTGCCAGCAGCTTCTTCACAGGCCCTGGGGCCAACGTCCTGACTTTC.

This chain uses TRBV28 with TRBJ2-2; TRBD1 might be the D (6 bases). Germline V gene lookup returns CDR1 MDHEN and CDR2 SYDVKM. The CDR3 totals 15 residues. Trimming took 1 base from V and 9 from J, leaving 15 bases between them. CDR3 residues: CASSLLTGLPRELFF. The CDR3 nucleotides are TGTGCCAGCAGTTTATTGACAGGTCTCCCGAGGGAGCTGTTTTTT.

The chain has TRBV7-9 and TRBJ2-4, with 7 bases lining up with TRBD1. Germline CDR1 and CDR2: SEHNR and FQNEAQ (reference sequence). The CDR3 runs to 13 residues. The V gene end was trimmed by 5 bases and the J gene end by 5 bases; junction bases not matched to a gene: 3. The CDR3 DNA follows: TGTGCCAGCAGCCTCGACAGGGAAAACATTCAGTACTTC. As protein: CASSLDRENIQYF.

This clone was seen a few times. The chain couples TRBV10-3 to TRBJ2-5; 8 bases line up with TRBD2. The CDR3 loop spans 16 amino acids. Germline V gene lookup returns CDR1 ENHRY and CDR2 SYGVKD. V shed 1 base and J 1 base; nucleotides not matched to a gene: 5. The CDR3 DNA is TGTGCCATCAGTGAGTTTTCGGGGGGGATCCAAGAGACCCAGTACTTC. Translation: CAISEFSGGIQETQYF.

The J gene is TRBJ2-7, the V gene TRBV30; D is perhaps TRBD1 or TRBD2 (5 bases each). V was pared by 5 bases and J by 3 bases, with 11 bases between. CDR3 size: 12 residues. The V gene's germline CDR1 is GTSNPN and CDR2 SVGIG (reference sequence). The CDR3 is CAWGRENYEQYF. CDR3 sequence (DNA): TGTGCCTGGGGCAGGGAGAACTACGAGCAGTACTTC. Drawing the rest from reference TRBV30 and TRBJ2-7, the complete variable domain is SQTIHQWPATLVQPVGSPLSLECTVEGTSNPNLYWYRQAAGRGLQLLFYSVGIGQISSEVPQNLSASRPQDRQFILSSKKLLLSDSGFYLCAWGRENYEQYFGPGTRLTVT.

The V gene is TRBV2, the J gene TRBJ1-2; no definite D call. The germline V gene encodes CDR1 SNHLY and CDR2 FYNNEI. This CDR3 contains 12 residues. Trimming pared 6 bases from V and 8 bases from J, leaving 13 bases between. Here the CDR3 reads CASRPGSQGYTF. The CDR3, as DNA: TGTGCCAGCAGACCAGGTTCCCAAGGCTACACCTTC.

The chain carries TRBV2 and TRBJ2-5; D is uncertain. The DNA end is more similar to TRBJ2-7, so the J call may be wrong. This CDR3 region has 12 residues. Germline loops: CDR1 SNHLY, CDR2 FYNNEI. CDR3 in amino acids: CASSRLSYEQYF. The CDR3 DNA reads as TGTGCCAGCAGTCGCCTCTCCTACGAGCAGTACTTC.

The chain carries TRBV27 and TRBJ2-5; 7 bases are shared with TRBD1. Germline V gene data show CDR1 as MNHEY and CDR2 as SMNVEV (reference sequence). The V segment lost 0 bases and the J segment 11 bases; nucleotides outside the gene matches: 6. The CDR3 spans 13 residues. In DNA form, the CDR3 reads TGTGCCAGCAGTTTATCGCGCCAGGGGGAGCAGTACTTC. Residues: CASSLSRQGEQYF.

The table lists this clone with a count of one. The chain couples TRBV19 to TRBJ1-1; 12 nucleotides agree with TRBD1. Unmatched junction bases numbered 9, after V lost 6 bases and J lost 4 bases. The CDR3 spans 16 residues. Germline V gene sequence: CDR1 LNHDA, CDR2 SQIVND (reference sequence). The CDR3, as DNA: TGTGCCAGTAGCATGGGGACAGGGGGCAGGTTCACTGAAGCTTTCTTT. It encodes CASSMGTGGRFTEAFF.

V and J are TRBV6-5 and TRBJ2-7; D is possibly TRBD2 (6 bases). The CDR3 consists of 14 residues. V lost 6 bases and J 4 bases, leaving 16 bases between the germline ends. Germline V gene lookup returns CDR1 MNHEY and CDR2 SVGAGI. The CDR3 reads CASSPRWREYEQYF. CDR3 nucleotide sequence: TGTGCCAGCAGCCCCAGGTGGAGGGAATACGAGCAGTACTTC.

The chain's CDR3 is CASTPPGLNNEQFF. CDR3 nucleotide sequence: TGTGCCAGCACTCCTCCGGGACTAAACAATGAGCAGTTCTTC. V is TRBV2 and J is TRBJ2-1; 7 bases agree with TRBD2. The CDR3 runs to 14 residues. Germline CDR1 SNHLY, CDR2 FYNNEI. With V trimmed by 7 bases and J by 5 bases, 8 bases remained unmatched.

V is TRBV30 and J is TRBJ2-2; D is ambiguous. The CDR3 loop spans 15 amino acids. V dropped 3 bases and J dropped 2 bases, with 13 bases sitting between them. Per germline, CDR1 GTSNPN and CDR2 SVGIG (reference sequence). The CDR3 is CAWRQDQANTGELFF. The CDR3 bases are TGTGCCTGGAGGCAGGACCAAGCCAACACCGGGGAGCTGTTTTTT.

The chain joins TRBV7-9 to TRBJ1-2; D not resolved. With 0 bases removed from V and 8 bases from J, the gap between germline ends came to 13 bases. The germline V gene encodes CDR1 SEHNR and CDR2 FQNEAQ (reference sequence). CDR3 length equals 14 residues. DNA for the CDR3: TGTGCCAGCAGCTTAGCGGGTGACCGTGGGGGCTACACCTTC. Translation: CASSLAGDRGGYTF.

The rearrangement uses TRBV7-2 and TRBJ2-3; D might be TRBD1 or TRBD2, each matching 5 bases. Per germline, CDR1 SGHTA and CDR2 FQGNSA. This CDR3 is built from 14 residues. Trimming pared 5 bases from V and 2 bases from J, leaving 11 bases between. The CDR3 DNA follows: TGTGCCAGCAGCCCGGGACCCCTCACAGATACGCAGTATTTT. Translation gives CASSPGPLTDTQYF. The full variable domain, rest sourced from reference TRBV7-2 and TRBJ2-3, is GAGVSQSPSNKVTEKGKDVELRCDPISGHTALYWYRQSLGQGLEFLIYFQGNSAPDKSGLPSDRFSAERTGGSVSTLTIQRTQQEDSAVYLCASSPGPLTDTQYFGPGTRLTVL.

The chain couples TRBV15 to TRBJ2-7; 10 bases match TRBD1. V lost 0 bases, J lost 5 bases, and 7 bases stayed unmatched. The CDR3 runs 16 residues. Germline values: CDR1 LNHNV, CDR2 YYDKDF (reference sequence). This CDR3 is CATSRDGTGVGDEQYF. The CDR3 DNA sequence: TGTGCCACCAGCAGAGATGGGACAGGGGTAGGCGACGAGCAGTACTTC.

The chain couples TRBV7-3 to TRBJ2-2; possible D gene TRBD1, 6 bases. This CDR3 spans 14 amino acids. CDR1 is SGHTA, CDR2 FQGTGA, per germline. Trimming took off 5 bases at V and 5 bases at J, with 12 bases between the two ends. The CDR3 protein is CASSLQRGTGELFF. DNA for the CDR3: TGTGCCAGCAGCCTCCAGAGGGGGACCGGGGAGCTGTTTTTT.

This rearrangement joins TRBV28 to TRBJ2-1; 13 bases fit TRBD2. Trimming removed 8 bases from V and 6 bases from J; junction bases left unmatched: 10. Germline V CDR1 and CDR2: MDHEN, SYDVKM. The CDR3 covers 16 residues. CDR3 sequence reads: CASYDRLAGGPNEQFF. Written as DNA, the CDR3 is TGTGCCAGCTACGACCGACTAGCGGGAGGTCCCAATGAGCAGTTCTTC. Drawing the rest from reference TRBV28 and TRBJ2-1, the complete variable domain is DVKVTQSSRYLVKRTGEKVFLECVQDMDHENMFWYRQDPGLGLRLIYFSYDVKMKEKGDIPEGYSVSREKKERFSLILESASTNQTSMYLCASYDRLAGGPNEQFFGPGTRLTVL.

This CDR3 is CSARDEFEAFF. The DNA for the CDR3 is TGCAGTGCTAGAGATGAGTTTGAAGCTTTCTTT. The chain joins TRBV20-1 to TRBJ1-1; no definite D call. This CDR3 is 11 amino acids long. Germline V gene lookup returns CDR1 DFQATT and CDR2 SNEGSKA (reference sequence). Between the trimmed V and J ends, which lost 0 bases and 7 bases, there was a span of 6 bases.

The chain is built from TRBV7-9 and TRBJ1-2; 7 positions match TRBD1. This CDR3 is 14 amino acids long. With V trimmed by 5 bases and J by 4 bases, 7 bases remained unmatched. Germline-derived CDR1 and CDR2 are SEHNR and FQNEAQ (reference sequence). Here the CDR3 DNA reads TGTGCCAGCAGCCCCCCGACAGGGTCCTATGGCTACACCTTC. This translates into CASSPPTGSYGYTF.

The chain has TRBV2 and TRBJ1-4; D is unresolved. Germline loops: CDR1 SNHLY, CDR2 FYNNEI. Trimming left V 6 bases short and J 0 bases short, with 14 bases between. CDR3 length equals 16 residues. CDR3 DNA sequence: TGTGCCAGCAGCCCCCTCGAGCGTGCAACTAATGAAAAACTGTTTTTT. Translation: CASSPLERATNEKLFF.

This chain connects TRBV18 to TRBJ1-2, with D unclear. The V gene's germline CDR1 is KGHSH and CDR2 LQKENI. V was trimmed by 8 bases and J by 0 bases, leaving 10 bases between them. The CDR3 has 13 residues. CDR3 protein: CASREAANYGYTF. The CDR3 DNA reads as TGTGCCAGCCGCGAGGCAGCTAACTATGGCTACACCTTC.

DNA for the CDR3: TGTGCCAGCAGCGTTTCCCAGGGGTATGGCTACACCTTC. Residues: CASSVSQGYGYTF. The V and J genes are TRBV9 and TRBJ1-2; weak D call: TRBD1 (6 bases). CDR1 and CDR2 (germline): SGDLS, YYNGEE. This CDR3 spans 13 amino acids. Trimming removed 2 bases from V and 5 bases from J, with 10 bases in between. Looking up the rest from reference TRBV9 and TRBJ1-2 gives the full variable domain: DSGVTQTPKHLITATGQRVTLRCSPRSGDLSVYWYQQSLDQGLQFLIQYYNGEERAKGNILERFSAQQFPDLHSELNLSSLELGDSALYFCASSVSQGYGYTFGSGTRLTVV.

This chain connects TRBV5-1 to TRBJ2-5; D is possibly TRBD1 or TRBD2 (5 bases each). From germline, CDR1 is SGHRS and CDR2 YFSETQ. V lost 2 bases and J 2 bases, leaving 10 bases between the germline ends. CDR3 size: 14 residues. The CDR3 DNA is TGCGCCAGCAGCTTATGGGGGATTCAAGAGACCCAGTACTTC. Residues: CASSLWGIQETQYF.

This clone has a handful of counts. The J gene is TRBJ2-3, the V gene TRBV2; D remains ambiguous. V lost 6 bases to trimming and J lost 3 bases, with 7 bases between them. The CDR3 length is 12 residues. Germline CDR1 reads SNHLY; CDR2 reads FYNNEI. As DNA, the CDR3 is TGTGCCAGCAGGTTGGGGACAGATACGCAGTATTTT. Protein product: CASRLGTDTQYF. Full variable domain (missing parts from reference TRBV2 and TRBJ2-3): EPEVTQTPSHQVTQMGQEVILRCVPISNHLYFYWYRQILGQKVEFLVSFYNNEISEKSEIFDDQFSVERPDGSNFTLKIRSTKLEDSAMYFCASRLGTDTQYFGPGTRLTVL.

The V gene is TRBV5-1, the J gene TRBJ2-2, with D possibly TRBD2 on 5 matching bases. Germline V gene lookup returns CDR1 SGHRS and CDR2 YFSETQ. The CDR3 length is 15 residues. The V and J ends lost 2 bases and 3 bases respectively, with 11 bases between them. CDR3 nucleotides: TGCGCCAGCAGCTTTTTGCCGAGGGACACCGGGGAGCTGTTTTTT. Amino acid sequence: CASSFLPRDTGELFF.

V usage is TRBV27 and J usage is TRBJ2-5; 9 positions agree with TRBD2. CDR3 length: 15 residues. The germline V gene encodes CDR1 MNHEY and CDR2 SMNVEV (reference sequence). After removal of 5 bases from V and 3 bases from J, the junction contained 7 bases not matched to a gene. As DNA, the CDR3 is TGTGCCAGCAGTCCATGGTTAGCGGGGGAAGAGACCCAGTACTTC. It encodes CASSPWLAGEETQYF.

The gene calls are TRBV5-4 and TRBJ2-6; TRBD1 matches 11 bases. From germline, CDR1 is SGHNT and CDR2 YYREEE (reference sequence). The length of the CDR3 is 17 residues. J gave up 2 bases and V 4 bases, and 5 bases lay outside the gene matches. CDR3 nucleotides: TGTGCCAGCAGCACCGGGACAGGGGGAACTGGGGCCAACGTCCTGACTTTC. Translating it yields CASSTGTGGTGANVLTF.

The V gene is TRBV29-1, the J gene TRBJ2-1, with D possibly being TRBD1 (6 bases). CDR3 size: 11 residues. The germline CDR1 and CDR2 sequences are SQVTM and ANQGSEA. V lost 4 bases and J lost 13, with 14 bases in between. As DNA, the CDR3 is TGCAGCGTTGCGGTTCAGGGGATCCAGTTCTTC. This encodes CSVAVQGIQFF.